This T cell receptor beta chain came from a study of T cells in Graves' hyperthyroidism and ophthalmopathy. The V gene end was trimmed by 7 bases and the J gene end by 1 base; junction bases not matched to a gene: 8. The CDR3 totals 18 residues. The germline V gene has CDR1 MNHNS and CDR2 SASEGT. The CDR3 regions of TCR beta were amplified from RNA transcripts. The HTBI primer set was used in a first-round RT-PCR of the TCR CDR3. TCRdb re-called the multiplex PCR reads with MiXCR, one entry per CDR3 protein. Here the sample spans about 350,000 distinct CDR3 sequences, roughly 14% being singletons. This clonotype was observed a few times.

Sequencing was performed on blood. The chain combines TRBV6-1 with TRBJ2-2; TRBD2 aligns across 14 bases. The sequence came from a woman aged 25 to 39 with Graves' hyperthyroidism. The CDR3 here is CASNPGLAGVGNTGELFF. The CDR3 coding sequence is TGTGCCAGCAACCCGGGACTAGCGGGAGTGGGGAACACCGGGGAGCTGTTTTTT.